This T cell receptor (beta chain) was documented in a study of T cells in Graves' hyperthyroidism and ophthalmopathy. What was amplified from RNA transcripts were TCR beta CDR3 regions. A set of HTBI primers served as the primers for a first-round RT-PCR of the TCR CDR3. MiXCR, applied by TCRdb to the multiplex PCR reads, yields one record per CDR3 protein. In the table there are 500,000 to 550,000 distinct CDR3 sequences, around 21% of which are singletons. Germline loops: CDR1 LGHDT, CDR2 YNNKEL (reference sequence). V was trimmed by 0 bases and J by 1 base, leaving 19 bases between them. The CDR3 contains 19 residues. Absent ophthalmopathy progression within 18 months defined stable Graves' hyperthyroidism. This clonotype was observed a few times.

Sequencing was done on a sample of blood. The gene calls are TRBV3-1 and TRBJ2-4; D is perhaps TRBD1 or TRBD2 (5 bases each). This receptor was taken from a man aged 18-30 years with Graves' hyperthyroidism. The CDR3 loop is CASSQDLWGLSSAKNIQYF. The CDR3 DNA reads TGTGCCAGCAGCCAAGATCTTTGGGGGTTGTCATCGGCCAAAAACATTCAGTACTTC.